This entry concerns a single T cell receptor (beta chain). Its antigen is still unknown. Germline CDR1 and CDR2: SGHNT and YENEEA. The V end was cut by 5 bases, the J end by 6 bases, with 14 bases between. The CDR3 extends over 14 amino acids. Method: immunoSEQ multiplex PCR; TCRdb's copy keeps in-frame clones and lacks some. The data contain about 330 clones, 35% of them singletons. The data belong to a study of T cells in localized non-small cell lung cancer. Whole-study findings and limits: Within adjacent lung there appeared a median approximately 57 of the top 100 tumor clones. Elevated circulating T cell density in blood was associated with longer overall survival. Heterogeneity remains possible because sequencing was limited to only one tumor region.

The receptor's source is a male donor aged 60 or over with stage III lung adenocarcinoma. The rearrangement uses TRBV11-3 and TRBJ1-5; D ambiguous. This sample comprised normal lung tissue next to the tumor, obtained before any cancer treatment. This chain's CDR3 is CASSQLGSGQPQHF. The CDR3 DNA reads as TGTGCCAGCAGCCAATTGGGTAGTGGTCAGCCCCAGCATTTT.